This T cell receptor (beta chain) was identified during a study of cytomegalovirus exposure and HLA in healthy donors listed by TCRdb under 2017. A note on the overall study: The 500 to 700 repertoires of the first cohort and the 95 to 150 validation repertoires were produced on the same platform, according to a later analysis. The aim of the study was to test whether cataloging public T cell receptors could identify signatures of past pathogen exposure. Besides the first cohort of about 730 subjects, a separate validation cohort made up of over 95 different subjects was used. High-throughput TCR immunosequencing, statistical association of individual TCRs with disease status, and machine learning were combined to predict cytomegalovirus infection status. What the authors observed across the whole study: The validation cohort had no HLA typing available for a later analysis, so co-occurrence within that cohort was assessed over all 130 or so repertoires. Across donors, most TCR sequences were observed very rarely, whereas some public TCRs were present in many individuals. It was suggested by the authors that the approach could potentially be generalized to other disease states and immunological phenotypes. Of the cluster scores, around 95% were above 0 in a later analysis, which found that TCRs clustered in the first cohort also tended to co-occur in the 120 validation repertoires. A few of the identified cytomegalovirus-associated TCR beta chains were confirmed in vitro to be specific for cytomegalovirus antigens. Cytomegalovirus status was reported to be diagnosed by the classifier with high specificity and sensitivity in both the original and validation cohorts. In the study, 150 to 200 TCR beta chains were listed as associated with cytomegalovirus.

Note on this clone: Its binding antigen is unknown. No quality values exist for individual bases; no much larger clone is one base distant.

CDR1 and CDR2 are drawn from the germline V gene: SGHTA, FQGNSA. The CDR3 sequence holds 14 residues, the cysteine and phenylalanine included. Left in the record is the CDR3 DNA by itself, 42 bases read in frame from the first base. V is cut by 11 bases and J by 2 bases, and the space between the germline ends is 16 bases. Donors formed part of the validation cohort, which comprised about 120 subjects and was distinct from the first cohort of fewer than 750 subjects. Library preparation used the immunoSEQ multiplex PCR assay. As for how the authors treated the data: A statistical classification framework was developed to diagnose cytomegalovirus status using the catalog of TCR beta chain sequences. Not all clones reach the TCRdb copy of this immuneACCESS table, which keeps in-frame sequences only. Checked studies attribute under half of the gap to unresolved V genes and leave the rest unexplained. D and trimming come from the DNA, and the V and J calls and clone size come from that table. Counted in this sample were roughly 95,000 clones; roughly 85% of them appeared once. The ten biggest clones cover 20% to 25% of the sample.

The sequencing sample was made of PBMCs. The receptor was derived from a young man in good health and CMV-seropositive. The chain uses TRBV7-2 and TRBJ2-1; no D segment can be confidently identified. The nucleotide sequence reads TGTGCCTCGGGTTTTGCCTCCCCCTACAATGAGCAGTTCTTC. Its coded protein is CASGFASPYNEQFF.